The rows below give T cell receptor beta chains drawn from one sample of a study of blood T cell repertoires in COVID-19. The table came from immunoSEQ multiplex PCR; TCRdb's copy has only in-frame clones and leaves some out. This sample has 250,000 to 300,000 clones, with 85% to 90% found just once. The sequencing sample was made of peripheral blood. The receptors stem from a man younger than 30 with active or convalescent COVID-19. Both conserved end residues are part of each CDR3. The order of the fields is D gene, V gene, J gene, clone size, CDR3 protein, CDR3 DNA. A D gene is named only where the DNA matches it firmly. Rows may omit the clone size; those that give it use once, few, many or a size class.

-,TRBV12-3/TRBV12-4,TRBJ1-5,-,CASSYRDNQPQHF,TGTGCCAGCAGTTACAGGGACAATCAGCCCCAGCATTTT
TRBD2,TRBV5-4,TRBJ2-1,-,CASRMGLAGTYNEQFF,TGTGCCAGCAGAATGGGACTAGCGGGAACCTACAATGAGCAGTTCTTC
-,TRBV28,TRBJ1-1,-,CASSLNNPRSPEAFF,TGTGCCAGCAGTTTAAATAACCCAAGAAGCCCTGAAGCTTTCTTT
TRBD1,TRBV27,TRBJ1-5,-,CASSLSQGVEQPQHF,TGTGCCAGCAGTTTATCCCAGGGGGTGGAACAGCCCCAGCATTTT
TRBD2,TRBV3-1/TRBV3-2,TRBJ2-7,-,CASSPVAGGPREQYF,TGTGCCAGCAGCCCAGTAGCGGGAGGGCCTAGGGAGCAGTACTTC
-,TRBV5-6,TRBJ1-5,-,CASSLQQGGQPQHF,TGTGCCAGCAGCTTGCAGCAGGGAGGACAGCCCCAGCATTTT
-,TRBV6-1,TRBJ1-6,-,CASSGEPVTSYNSPLHF,TGTGCCAGCAGTGGGGAGCCGGTCACCTCCTATAATTCACCCCTCCACTTT
-,TRBV5-4,TRBJ1-2,-,CASSSPHEGYGYTF,TGTGCCAGCAGCTCCCCCCACGAGGGCTATGGCTACACCTTC
TRBD1,TRBV24-1,TRBJ1-2,-,CATSDRQGGDGYTF,TGTGCCACCAGTGATAGACAGGGTGGCGATGGCTACACCTTC
-,TRBV7-9,TRBJ2-7,-,CASSLSRQIYEQYF,TGTGCCAGCAGCTTATCCAGACAGATCTACGAGCAGTACTTC
TRBD1,TRBV5-5,TRBJ2-1,-,CASSLSFGQGTNEQFF,TGTGCCAGCAGCTTGTCGTTTGGACAGGGTACCAATGAGCAGTTCTTC
-,TRBV27,TRBJ1-5,few,CASSLNRANQPQHF,TGTGCCAGCAGTTTAAACAGGGCCAATCAGCCCCAGCATTTT
-,TRBV13,TRBJ2-7,-,CASSLGDSSYEQYF,TGTGCCAGCAGCTTAGGGGACAGCTCCTACGAGCAGTACTTC
-,TRBV11-2,TRBJ1-6,-,CASSSWGSNSPLHF,TGTGCCAGCAGCTCTTGGGGCAGCAACTCACCCCTCCACTTT
-,TRBV27,TRBJ2-1,-,CASTTGRNEQFF,TGTGCCAGCACAACAGGGCGCAATGAGCAGTTCTTC
-,TRBV5-1,TRBJ1-1,-,CASSYNGDTTRGAFF,TGCGCCAGCAGTTACAACGGGGACACCACTAGAGGAGCTTTCTTT
TRBD1,TRBV10-1,TRBJ2-3,few,CASSAGTADTDTQYF,TGCGCCAGCAGTGCTGGGACAGCGGACACAGATACGCAGTATTTT
TRBD1,TRBV7-9,TRBJ2-7,-,CASSLGQGAYEQYF,TGTGCCAGCAGCCTGGGACAGGGGGCCTACGAGCAGTACTTC
-,TRBV5-4,TRBJ1-5,-,CASSLGPGEPQHF,TGTGCCAGCAGCTTGGGCCCGGGGGAGCCCCAGCATTTT
TRBD1,TRBV12-5,TRBJ1-5,-,CASAQTGAVQPQHF,TGTGCTAGTGCCCAGACAGGGGCCGTTCAGCCCCAGCATTTT
TRBD1,TRBV27,TRBJ1-5,-,CASSPDRGLGQPQHF,TGTGCCAGCAGCCCGGACAGGGGGTTAGGACAGCCCCAGCATTTT
-,TRBV12-3/TRBV12-4,TRBJ1-5,few,CASRPLTNQPQHF,TGTGCCAGCAGACCTTTAACTAATCAGCCCCAGCATTTT
-,TRBV11-3,TRBJ2-1,-,CASSLRAGRSYNEQFF,TGTGCCAGCAGCTTACGTGCCGGTCGCTCCTACAATGAGCAGTTCTTC
-,TRBV5-1,TRBJ1-1,-,CASSLQVLGDTEAFF,TGCGCCAGCAGCTTGCAGGTCCTAGGGGACACTGAAGCTTTCTTT
TRBD1,TRBV4-2,TRBJ2-7,-,CASSQDPGQGSDEQYF,TGTGCCAGCAGCCAAGATCCGGGACAGGGCTCCGACGAGCAGTACTTC
-,TRBV5-1,TRBJ2-2,few,CASSLGGLREELFF,TGCGCCAGCAGCCTAGGAGGGCTACGTGAGGAGCTGTTTTTT
-,TRBV2,TRBJ1-2,-,CASRGGLGYTF,TGTGCCAGCAGGGGGGGACTTGGCTACACCTTC
TRBD2,TRBV11-3,TRBJ2-1,-,CASSSIGLAGGYEQFF,TGTGCCAGCAGCTCAATAGGACTAGCGGGAGGATATGAGCAGTTCTTC
-,TRBV7-3,TRBJ2-5,few,CASSPEGGWETQYF,TGTGCCAGCAGCCCCGAAGGAGGTTGGGAGACCCAGTACTTC
TRBD1,TRBV7-2,TRBJ1-3,-,CASSLKTGGSSGNTIYF,TGTGCCAGCAGCCTTAAGACAGGGGGCAGCTCTGGAAACACCATATATTTT
TRBD1,TRBV11-2,TRBJ2-5,once,CASSSYRGLRRETQYF,TGTGCCAGCAGCTCGTACAGGGGGCTAAGGCGAGAGACCCAGTACTTC
TRBD1,TRBV10-3,TRBJ1-4,-,CAISARQGNEKLFF,TGTGCCATCAGTGCTAGACAGGGCAATGAAAAACTGTTTTTT
-,TRBV29-1,TRBJ2-7,-,CSVESAGGTYEQYF,TGCAGCGTTGAATCGGCCGGGGGAACCTACGAGCAGTACTTC
TRBD1,TRBV30,TRBJ1-6,-,CAWERDRYSPLHF,TGTGCCTGGGAACGGGACAGGTATTCACCCCTCCACTTT
TRBD1,TRBV6-2/TRBV6-3,TRBJ1-1,-,CASSVGTAEAFF,TGTGCCAGCAGTGTGGGGACAGCGGAAGCTTTCTTT
-,TRBV2,TRBJ2-3,-,CASTVTDTQYF,TGTGCCAGCACAGTCACAGATACGCAGTATTTT
-,TRBV6-6,TRBJ1-4,once,CASSYGSAVGFF,TGTGCCAGCAGTTACGGGTCTGCGGTAGGGTTTTTT
TRBD2,TRBV30,TRBJ2-3,-,CAWVSAWGGTQYF,TGTGCCTGGGTCTCGGCGTGGGGGGGGACGCAGTATTTT
TRBD1,TRBV5-1,TRBJ2-1,-,CASSFRQGSYNEQFF,TGCGCCAGCAGCTTCCGACAGGGATCCTACAATGAGCAGTTCTTC
TRBD1,TRBV6-5,TRBJ1-2,-,CASIPGQGGGYTF,TGTGCCAGCATCCCTGGACAGGGAGGTGGCTACACCTTC
-,TRBV28,TRBJ1-1,-,CASTPHGHSRNTEAFF,TGTGCCAGCACCCCACACGGACACTCTCGGAACACTGAAGCTTTCTTT
TRBD2,TRBV4-2,TRBJ2-7,-,CASSQGDYAEQYF,TGTGCCAGCAGCCAAGGGGACTATGCCGAGCAGTACTTC
-,TRBV6-5,TRBJ1-5,few,CASSYRREGQPQHF,TGTGCCAGCAGTTACCGTCGGGAAGGCCAGCCCCAGCATTTT
-,TRBV5-6,TRBJ1-2,-,CASSLGESYGYTF,TGTGCCAGCAGCTTGGGAGAGAGTTACGGCTACACCTTC
-,TRBV24-1,TRBJ2-6,-,CATSETGTGANVLTF,TGTGCCACCAGTGAGACGGGTACTGGGGCCAACGTCCTGACTTTC
-,TRBV5-5,TRBJ2-7,-,CASHGGPGYEQYF,TGTGCCAGCCACGGAGGCCCCGGCTACGAGCAGTACTTC
-,TRBV12-3/TRBV12-4,TRBJ2-2,-,CAIQVASTGELFF,TGTGCCATCCAGGTCGCCAGCACCGGGGAGCTGTTTTTT
-,TRBV5-4,TRBJ2-5,-,CASSLVHGGTQYF,TGTGCCAGCAGCTTGGTGCACGGTGGGACCCAGTACTTC
TRBD1,TRBV11-2,TRBJ1-5,-,CASSLFTGALYSNQPQHF,TGTGCCAGCAGCTTATTTACAGGGGCCCTATATAGCAATCAGCCCCAGCATTTT
TRBD2,TRBV11-3,TRBJ2-7,-,CASSLDPGLAGEGSYEQYF,TGTGCCAGCAGCTTAGATCCGGGACTAGCGGGAGAAGGCTCCTACGAGCAGTACTTC
TRBD1,TRBV2,TRBJ1-5,-,CASSRTGGDRTNQPQHF,TGTGCCAGCAGTCGAACAGGGGGGGATCGTACCAATCAGCCCCAGCATTTT
-,TRBV4-3,TRBJ2-4,-,CASSQAKGPDIQYF,TGCGCCAGCAGCCAAGCAAAGGGGCCGGACATTCAGTACTTC
-,TRBV24-1,TRBJ2-5,once,CATSDPGSSQYF,TGTGCCACCAGTGATCCCGGGAGTTCCCAGTACTTC
-,TRBV9,TRBJ1-6,-,CASSPSGRPTADSPLHF,TGTGCCAGCAGCCCATCCGGGAGGCCTACGGCGGATTCACCCCTCCACTTT
-,TRBV6-2/TRBV6-3,TRBJ2-7,-,CASSYQTQGTYEQYF,TGTGCCAGCAGTTACCAAACCCAGGGGACCTACGAGCAGTACTTC
TRBD1,TRBV6-5,TRBJ2-7,-,CASTPSGQGAYEQYF,TGTGCCAGCACCCCTTCAGGACAGGGGGCGTACGAGCAGTACTTC
-,TRBV9,TRBJ1-2,-,CASSTTPGGDYGYTF,TGTGCCAGCAGCACAACTCCGGGGGGGGACTATGGCTACACCTTC
-,TRBV5-1,TRBJ1-4,once,CASGWNGRVNEKLFF,TGCGCCAGCGGTTGGAACGGGAGGGTTAATGAAAAACTGTTTTTT
-,TRBV6-5,TRBJ2-3,-,CASKEGHSTDTQYF,TGTGCCAGCAAGGAGGGTCATAGCACAGATACGCAGTATTTT
-,TRBV2,TRBJ2-2,-,CASSEGGRTGELFF,TGTGCCAGCAGTGAAGGCGGAAGAACCGGGGAGCTGTTTTTT